This section outlines one T cell receptor (beta chain) sequence together with its context. The sample originates from a study of response to subunit inactivated influenza vaccine. Between the trimmed V and J ends, which lost 4 bases and 1 base, there was a span of 16 bases. From germline, CDR1 is DFQATT and CDR2 SNEGSKA (reference sequence). The CDR3 length is 15 residues. TCRdb itself ran the RT-PCR reads through MiXCR, one entry per CDR3 protein. This sample has just under 550,000 distinct CDR3 sequences; under 30% occur once, and the top ten carry around 2.8%. These records were also assigned to another study, of T cells expressing NK-cell markers. That publication notes: A 5'RACE template switching approach incorporating UMIs was used to make TCR beta cDNA.

This TCR was sampled from a man aged 45-60 years who received an inactivated influenza vaccine. The V and J genes are TRBV20-1 and TRBJ1-1, with TRBD1 as a possible D gene (5 bases). The starting material was CD4+ T cells sorted from PBMCs, obtained 12 days after vaccination. In DNA form, the CDR3 reads TGCAGTGCTAACTCTCTCTTCGGGGGGAACACTGAAGCTTTCTTT. This sequence encodes CSANSLFGGNTEAFF.